This passage covers 23 T cell receptor beta chains from one sample sequenced in a study of cytomegalovirus exposure and HLA in healthy donors. Both 60 Vbeta primers and 13 Jbeta primers went into the PCR. Sequencing was performed with immunoSEQ multiplex PCR; in TCRdb, only in-frame clones are kept and a portion is missing. Among 100,000 to 120,000 clones listed, 60% to 80% were seen once. The sequenced material came from PBMCs. Every receptor here comes from a woman in her thirties or forties in good health and CMV-seropositive.

The rearrangement links TRBV4-1 to TRBJ1-2; no firm D call. Germline V lookup: CDR1 MGHRA, CDR2 YSYEKL. This CDR3 spans 15 amino acids. Trimming shortened V by 1 base and J by 0 bases, and 9 bases separated the two germline ends. CDR3 in DNA: TGCGCCAGCAGCCAAGTCGCGCCACCTAACTATGGCTACACCTTC. This encodes CASSQVAPPNYGYTF.

This chain links TRBV5-1 with TRBJ1-4; D perhaps matches TRBD1 (5 bases). The germline CDR1 and CDR2 sequences are SGHRS and YFSETQ. This CDR3 has 16 residues. Trimming cost V 2 bases and J 0 bases, with 11 bases left between them. The CDR3, as DNA: TGCGCCAGCAGCTTCAGGCAGGGTGCAACTAATGAAAAACTGTTTTTT. Translated, it gives CASSFRQGATNEKLFF.

The chain recombines TRBV28 with TRBJ2-7; 10 bases match TRBD2. Unmatched junction bases numbered 13, after V lost 0 bases and J lost 2 bases. Germline-derived CDR1 and CDR2 are MDHEN and SYDVKM. The CDR3 loop spans 19 amino acids. The chain's CDR3 is CASSLWGWLAGGPAYEQYF. The DNA of the CDR3 is TGTGCCAGCAGTTTATGGGGTTGGTTAGCGGGAGGACCCGCCTACGAGCAGTACTTC.

This sequence joins TRBV29-1 and TRBJ2-3, with D uncertain. Germline assignment: CDR1 SQVTM and CDR2 ANQGSEA. This CDR3 region has 15 residues. V was pared by 4 bases and J by 0 bases, with 14 bases between. The DNA of the CDR3 is TGCAGCGTTGGCAGTCAGGTCCCTAGCACAGATACGCAGTATTTT. It translates to CSVGSQVPSTDTQYF.

This chain uses TRBV7-6 with TRBJ1-1; 9 bases fit TRBD1. This CDR3 has 16 residues. V trimming: 0 bases; J trimming: 3 bases; junction bases outside the gene matches: 5. Germline CDR1 reads SGHVS; CDR2 reads FNYEAQ. The DNA for the CDR3 is TGTGCCAGCAGCTTAGCAGGGGGACAGGGTGACACTGAAGCTTTCTTT. It specifies CASSLAGGQGDTEAFF.

This chain links TRBV4-1 with TRBJ1-5; 7 bases fit TRBD1. CDR1 MGHRA and CDR2 YSYEKL come from the germline V gene. The CDR3 sequence is 18 residues long. With 1 base clipped from V and 0 bases from J, the junction kept 9 bases outside the gene matches. CDR3 sequence (DNA): TGCGCCAGCAGCCAAGGGTATGGGACAGTCTATAGCAATCAGCCCCAGCATTTT. Translating gives CASSQGYGTVYSNQPQHF.

The chain has TRBV2 and TRBJ2-2, with D unresolved. The germline gives CDR1 SNHLY, CDR2 FYNNEI. The CDR3 contains 11 residues. Trimming took off 5 bases at V and 5 bases at J, with 3 bases between the two ends. CDR3: CASSPTGELFF. In DNA form, the CDR3 reads TGTGCCAGCAGTCCTACCGGGGAGCTGTTTTTT. The variable domain in full, with the rest retrieved from reference TRBV2 and TRBJ2-2, is EPEVTQTPSHQVTQMGQEVILRCVPISNHLYFYWYRQILGQKVEFLVSFYNNEISEKSEIFDDQFSVERPDGSNFTLKIRSTKLEDSAMYFCASSPTGELFFGEGSRLTVL.

This clone was observed a few times. This sequence joins TRBV29-1 and TRBJ2-1, with 9 bases matching TRBD1. Germline values: CDR1 SQVTM, CDR2 ANQGSEA. The CDR3 is made up of 14 amino acids. J was trimmed by 15 bases and V by 5 bases; bases with no gene match: 17. In DNA, the CDR3 is TGCAGCGTTACACACCGGGACAGGGCCCATCGGTGGTTCTTC. Protein product: CSVTHRDRAHRWFF.

The chain is built from TRBV7-2 and TRBJ2-5, with 8 bases lining up with TRBD2. With 1 base clipped from V and 7 bases from J, the junction kept 5 bases outside the gene matches. CDR1 is SGHTA, CDR2 FQGNSA, per germline. The CDR3 length is 14 residues. The CDR3 sequence is CASSLERGRGTQYF. CDR3 coding DNA: TGTGCCAGCAGCTTAGAGCGGGGGCGGGGGACCCAGTACTTC.

This rearrangement joins TRBV2 to TRBJ1-1; perhaps TRBD1 as D (6 bases). The CDR3 covers 11 residues. V was trimmed by 7 bases and J by 8 bases, leaving 11 bases between them. CDR1 SNHLY and CDR2 FYNNEI come from the germline V gene. This chain's CDR3 is CASTLRGEAFF. The CDR3 coding sequence is TGTGCCAGCACCTTAAGGGGGGAAGCTTTCTTT.

The rearrangement uses TRBV10-3 and TRBJ1-1; tentatively, D is TRBD1 (5 bases). Trimming removed 4 bases at V and 6 bases at J, with 18 bases between. CDR3 length equals 15 residues. Looked up from germline, CDR1 is ENHRY and CDR2 is SYGVKD. CDR3 sequence reads: CAISGQTASFAEAFF. The CDR3 nucleotides are TGTGCCATCAGTGGACAGACTGCGAGCTTCGCTGAAGCTTTCTTT.

This chain uses TRBV5-1 with TRBJ1-2, with D possibly matching TRBD1 (5 bases). There are 15 residues in the CDR3. V was clipped by 2 bases and J by 7 bases, with 18 bases between them. CDR1 is SGHRS and CDR2 is YFSETQ in the germline V gene. CDR3 DNA sequence: TGCGCCAGCAGCTTTGGGGCTGACATCCACCGTGGCTACACCTTC. It yields the protein CASSFGADIHRGYTF. Complete variable domain (other parts from reference TRBV5-1 and TRBJ1-2): KAGVTQTPRYLIKTRGQQVTLSCSPISGHRSVSWYQQTPGQGLQFLFEYFSETQRNKGNFPGRFSGRQFSNSRSEMNVSTLELGDSALYLCASSFGADIHRGYTFGSGTRLTVV.

In this sample, this clone turned up once. CDR3 DNA: TGTGCCAGCATGTCGGCGGGGGGGCTCTACAATGAGCAGTTCTTC. Protein sequence: CASMSAGGLYNEQFF. This chain links TRBV27 with TRBJ2-1; 9 bases line up with TRBD2. The CDR3 covers 15 residues. From germline, CDR1 is MNHEY and CDR2 SMNVEV (reference sequence). Germline trimming cut 7 bases from V and 3 bases from J; bases unmatched to any gene: 7.

The chain couples TRBV5-5 to TRBJ1-3; no definite D call. The V gene's germline CDR1 is SGHKS and CDR2 YYEKEE (reference sequence). The CDR3 spans 16 residues. Trimming stripped 2 bases from V and 3 bases from J, with 15 bases between. CDR3 nucleotide sequence: TGTGCCAGCAGCTTCCCCCGACTCATAGGTGGAAACACCATATATTTT. This gives the protein CASSFPRLIGGNTIYF.

This clone was recorded a few times. The rearrangement uses TRBV27 and TRBJ2-7; 9 bases match TRBD2. CDR3 length: 14 residues. V trimming: 7 bases; J trimming: 5 bases; junction bases outside the gene matches: 9. Germline V lookup: CDR1 MNHEY, CDR2 SMNVEV (reference sequence). CDR3 region: CASTHIAGAHEQYF. DNA for the CDR3: TGTGCCAGCACCCATATAGCGGGAGCCCACGAGCAGTACTTC.

V and J are TRBV5-1 and TRBJ2-1; 12 bases fit TRBD1. The CDR3 length is 16 residues. The junction had 7 bases not matched to a gene; V was cut back by 2 bases and J by 7 bases. Germline V lookup: CDR1 SGHRS, CDR2 YFSETQ. The CDR3 DNA is TGCGCCAGCAGCTTAACACCGGGACAGGGGGCTAATGAGCAGTTCTTC. Amino acids: CASSLTPGQGANEQFF.

The chain couples TRBV28 to TRBJ1-2; D ambiguous. The CDR3 is 15 residues long. The germline V gene has CDR1 MDHEN and CDR2 SYDVKM. Trimming took 7 bases from V and 8 from J, leaving 23 bases between them. The CDR3, as DNA: TGTGCCAGCACCTTCGTGTCCAGGCAAGGAGGCGGCTACACCTTC. This codes for CASTFVSRQGGGYTF.

This clone was seen only a few times. The genes are TRBV9 and TRBJ1-6; tentative D call: TRBD1 (5 bases). CDR3 length equals 16 residues. V was clipped by 0 bases and J by 7 bases, with 14 bases between them. Germline V gene lookup returns CDR1 SGDLS and CDR2 YYNGEE. The CDR3 DNA reads TGTGCCAGCAGCGTAGCTTGGCCAGGGTCGAATTCACCCCTCCACTTT. Its protein product is CASSVAWPGSNSPLHF.

The V gene is TRBV15, the J gene TRBJ1-5; possibly TRBD1 for D (5 bases). Per germline, CDR1 LNHNV and CDR2 YYDKDF (reference sequence). With 1 base removed from V and 1 base from J, the gap between germline ends came to 14 bases. The CDR3 covers 17 residues. CDR3 DNA sequence: TGTGCCACCAGCAGAGCCCTTTGGGGGGGAAGCAATCAGCCCCAGCATTTT. This encodes CATSRALWGGSNQPQHF.

V and J are TRBV4-3 and TRBJ1-1; no firm D call. The CDR3 runs 15 residues. Germline V gene lookup returns CDR1 LGHNA and CDR2 YSLEER. Trimming cost V 0 bases and J 6 bases, with 14 bases left between them. In DNA form, the CDR3 reads TGCGCCAGCAGCCAAGAGTTTACTGCGGGCCCTGAAGCTTTCTTT. Amino acid sequence: CASSQEFTAGPEAFF.

This chain links TRBV5-1 with TRBJ2-7; possible D gene TRBD1, 5 bases. Germline lookup yields CDR1 SGHRS and CDR2 YFSETQ. The CDR3 contains 14 residues. Deletions cut 0 bases from V and 1 base from J, with 8 bases between. The CDR3 protein is CASSLGTLSYEQYF. The CDR3, as DNA: TGCGCCAGCAGCTTGGGGACACTATCCTACGAGCAGTACTTC.

This chain uses TRBV2 with TRBJ2-2, with D hard to call. The CDR3 spans 14 residues. Germline CDR1 is SNHLY and CDR2 is FYNNEI. Trimming left V 4 bases short and J 3 bases short, with 9 bases between. CDR3 region: CASSVGSYTGELFF. In nucleotides, the CDR3 is TGTGCCAGCAGTGTGGGCAGCTACACCGGGGAGCTGTTTTTT.

The chain employs TRBV4-3 and TRBJ2-1; tentatively, D is TRBD2 (6 bases). The length of the CDR3 is 19 residues. V shed 4 bases and J shed 8 bases, with 30 bases lying between them. The V gene's germline CDR1 is LGHNA and CDR2 YSLEER. The CDR3 sequence is CASSRGLGIVGDFLDEQFF. The CDR3 DNA reads as TGCGCCAGCAGCCGGGGGTTGGGGATTGTGGGGGACTTTTTGGATGAGCAGTTCTTC.